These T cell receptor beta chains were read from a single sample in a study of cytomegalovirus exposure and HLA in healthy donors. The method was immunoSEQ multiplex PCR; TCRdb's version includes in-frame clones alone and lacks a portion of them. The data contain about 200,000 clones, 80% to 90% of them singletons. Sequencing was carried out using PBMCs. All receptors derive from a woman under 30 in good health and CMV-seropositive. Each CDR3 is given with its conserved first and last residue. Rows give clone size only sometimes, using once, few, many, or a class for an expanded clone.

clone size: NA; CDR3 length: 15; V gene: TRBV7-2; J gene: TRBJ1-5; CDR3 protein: CASSLGAGEYQPQHF
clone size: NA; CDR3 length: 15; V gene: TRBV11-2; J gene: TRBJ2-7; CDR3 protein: CASSLRLAGDYEQYF
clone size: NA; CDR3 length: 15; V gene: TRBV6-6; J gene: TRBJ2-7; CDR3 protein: CASSPGQRPHYEQYF
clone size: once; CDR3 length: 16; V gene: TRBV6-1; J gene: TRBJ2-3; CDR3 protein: CASCVSRRSSTDTQYF
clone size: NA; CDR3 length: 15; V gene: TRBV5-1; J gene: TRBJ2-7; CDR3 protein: CASSLAGRVRDEQYF
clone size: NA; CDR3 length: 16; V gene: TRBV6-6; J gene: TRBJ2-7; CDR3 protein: CASTHLAGLSSYEQYF
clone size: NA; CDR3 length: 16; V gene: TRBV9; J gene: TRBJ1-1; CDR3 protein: CASSVAIMGGNTEAFF
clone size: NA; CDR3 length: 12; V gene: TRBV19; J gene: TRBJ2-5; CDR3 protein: CASNPPQETQYF
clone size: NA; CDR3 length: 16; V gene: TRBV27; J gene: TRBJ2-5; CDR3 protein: CASSSFSLGGEETQYF
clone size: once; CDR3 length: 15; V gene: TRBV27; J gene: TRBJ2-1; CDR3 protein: CASSPGTSAHNEQFF
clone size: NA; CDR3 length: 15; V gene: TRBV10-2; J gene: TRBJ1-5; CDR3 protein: CASSEARGWGQPQHF
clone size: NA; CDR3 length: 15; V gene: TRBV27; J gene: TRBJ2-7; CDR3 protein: CASSPSGGGQGEQYF
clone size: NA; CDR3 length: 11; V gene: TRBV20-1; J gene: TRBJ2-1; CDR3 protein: CSASGSGEQFF
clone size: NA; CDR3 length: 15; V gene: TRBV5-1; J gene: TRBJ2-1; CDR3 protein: CASTLRLAGEAEQFF
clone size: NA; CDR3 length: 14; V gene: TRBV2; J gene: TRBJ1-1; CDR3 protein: CASSVSRGPTEAFF
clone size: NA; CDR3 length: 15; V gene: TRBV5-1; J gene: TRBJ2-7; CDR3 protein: CASSLGQTSTYEQYF
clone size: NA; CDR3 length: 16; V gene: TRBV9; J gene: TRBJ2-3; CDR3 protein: CASSVDQRGSTDTQYF
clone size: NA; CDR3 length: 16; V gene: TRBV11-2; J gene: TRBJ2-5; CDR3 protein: CASSLPGAGGRETQYF
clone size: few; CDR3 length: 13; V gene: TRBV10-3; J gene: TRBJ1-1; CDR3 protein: CAISAGAGTEAFF
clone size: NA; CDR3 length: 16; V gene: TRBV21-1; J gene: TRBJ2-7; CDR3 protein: CASSKAMEGRTYEQYF
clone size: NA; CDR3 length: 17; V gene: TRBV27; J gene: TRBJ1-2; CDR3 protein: CASSSTPGQGRNYGYTF
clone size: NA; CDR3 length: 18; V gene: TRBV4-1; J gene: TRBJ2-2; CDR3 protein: CASSQELAGGPNTGELFF
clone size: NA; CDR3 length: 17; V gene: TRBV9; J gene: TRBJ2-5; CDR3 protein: CASSDPRDRGLGETQYF
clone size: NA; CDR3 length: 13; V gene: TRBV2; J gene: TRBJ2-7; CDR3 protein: CASSADRGNEQYF
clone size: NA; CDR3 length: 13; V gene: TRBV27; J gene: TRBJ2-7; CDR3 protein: CASSLGQGNEQYF
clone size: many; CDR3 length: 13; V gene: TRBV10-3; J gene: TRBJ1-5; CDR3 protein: CAIREQKDQPQHF
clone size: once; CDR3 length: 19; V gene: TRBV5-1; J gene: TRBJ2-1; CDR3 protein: CASSPRLAGLSLSYNEQFF
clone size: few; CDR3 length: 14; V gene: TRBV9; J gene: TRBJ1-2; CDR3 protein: CASSFNSGVGGYTF
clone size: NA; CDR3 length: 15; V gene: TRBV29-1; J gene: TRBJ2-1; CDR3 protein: CSALGPSGSMNEQFF
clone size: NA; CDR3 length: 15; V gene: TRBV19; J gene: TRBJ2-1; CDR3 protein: CASSITSGKGNEQFF
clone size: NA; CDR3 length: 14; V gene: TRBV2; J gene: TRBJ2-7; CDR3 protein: CASTRLTGSYEQYF
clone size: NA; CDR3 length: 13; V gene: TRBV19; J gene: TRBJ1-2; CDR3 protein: CASMEGTGYGYTF
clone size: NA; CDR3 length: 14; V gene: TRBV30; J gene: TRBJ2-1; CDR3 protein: CAWTLAGGGNEQFF
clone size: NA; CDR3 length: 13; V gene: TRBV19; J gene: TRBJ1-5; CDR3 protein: CASSFRGNQPQHF
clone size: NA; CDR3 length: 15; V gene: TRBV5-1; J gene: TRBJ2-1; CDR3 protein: CASSLDWSSYNEQFF
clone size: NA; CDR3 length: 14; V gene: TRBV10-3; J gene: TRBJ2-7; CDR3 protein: CAISTGTGSYEQYF
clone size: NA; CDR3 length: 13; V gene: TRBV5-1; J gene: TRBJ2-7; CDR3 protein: CASSLIELDEQYF
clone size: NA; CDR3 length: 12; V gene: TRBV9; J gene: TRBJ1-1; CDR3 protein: CASSPGGGEAFF
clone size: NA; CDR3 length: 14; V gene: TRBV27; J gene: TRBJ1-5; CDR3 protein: CASSFRESNQPQHF
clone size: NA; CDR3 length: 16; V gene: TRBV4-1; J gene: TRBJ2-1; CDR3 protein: CASSQVKLAGGNEQFF
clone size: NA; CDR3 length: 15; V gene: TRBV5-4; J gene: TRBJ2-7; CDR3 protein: CASSGGLANTYEQYF
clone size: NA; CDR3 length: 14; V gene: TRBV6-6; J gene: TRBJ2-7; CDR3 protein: CASRLAGGPYEQYF
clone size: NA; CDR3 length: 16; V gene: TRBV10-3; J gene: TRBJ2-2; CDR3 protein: CAITPDEARDGGELFF
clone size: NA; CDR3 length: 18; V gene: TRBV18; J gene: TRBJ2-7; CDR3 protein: CASSDRGWGPRRTYEQYF
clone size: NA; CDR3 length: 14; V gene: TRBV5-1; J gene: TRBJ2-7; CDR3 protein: CASSSGGRAYEQYF
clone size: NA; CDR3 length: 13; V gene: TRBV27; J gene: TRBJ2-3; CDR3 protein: CASSPRGTDTQYF
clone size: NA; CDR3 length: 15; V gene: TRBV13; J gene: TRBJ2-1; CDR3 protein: CASRELAASYNEQFF
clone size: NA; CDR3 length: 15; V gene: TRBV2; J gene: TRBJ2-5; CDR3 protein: CASSDPTSGPETQYF
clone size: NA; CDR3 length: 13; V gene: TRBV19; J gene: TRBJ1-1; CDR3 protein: CASSLPGNTEAFF
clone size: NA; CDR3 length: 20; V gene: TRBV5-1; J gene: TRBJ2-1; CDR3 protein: CASSYAGTSGRSPSYNEQFF
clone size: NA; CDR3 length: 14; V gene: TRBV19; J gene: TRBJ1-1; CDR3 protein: CASSLGGRGTEAFF
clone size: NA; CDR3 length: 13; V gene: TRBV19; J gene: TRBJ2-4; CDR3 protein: CASSKDRGNIQYF
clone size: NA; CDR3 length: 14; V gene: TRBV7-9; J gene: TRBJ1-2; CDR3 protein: CASSLSGGNYGYTF
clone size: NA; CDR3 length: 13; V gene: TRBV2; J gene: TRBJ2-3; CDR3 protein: CASNEAGEDTQYF
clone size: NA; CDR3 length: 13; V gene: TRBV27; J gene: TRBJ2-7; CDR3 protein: CASSAKLTYEQYF
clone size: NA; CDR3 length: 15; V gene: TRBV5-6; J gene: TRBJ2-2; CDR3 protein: CASSLLAGGPRELFF
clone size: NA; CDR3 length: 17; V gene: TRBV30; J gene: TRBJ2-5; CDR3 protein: CAWSVIGLTGGFETQYF
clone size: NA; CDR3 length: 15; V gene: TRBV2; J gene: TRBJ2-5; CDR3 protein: CASRKERGLEETQYF
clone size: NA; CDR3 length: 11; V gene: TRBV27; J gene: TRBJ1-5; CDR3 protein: CASNRWQPQHF
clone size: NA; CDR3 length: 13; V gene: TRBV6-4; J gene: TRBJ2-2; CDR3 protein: CASSRQNTGELFF